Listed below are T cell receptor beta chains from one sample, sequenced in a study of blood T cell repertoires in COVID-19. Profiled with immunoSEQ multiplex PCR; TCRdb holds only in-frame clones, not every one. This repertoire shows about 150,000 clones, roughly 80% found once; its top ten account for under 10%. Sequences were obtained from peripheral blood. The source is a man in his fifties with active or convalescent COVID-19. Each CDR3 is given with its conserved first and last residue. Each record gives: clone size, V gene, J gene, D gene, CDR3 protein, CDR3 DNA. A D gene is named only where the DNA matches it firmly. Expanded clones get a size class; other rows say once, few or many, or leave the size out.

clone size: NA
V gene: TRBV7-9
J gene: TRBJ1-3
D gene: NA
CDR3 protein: CASSLEDLGAGNTIYF
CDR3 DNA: TGTGCCAGCAGCTTAGAGGATCTGGGGGCAGGAAACACCATATATTTT

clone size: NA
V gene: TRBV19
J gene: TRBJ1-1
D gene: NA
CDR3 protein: CASSSDKNTEAFF
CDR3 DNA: TGTGCCAGTAGTTCGGACAAGAACACTGAAGCTTTCTTT

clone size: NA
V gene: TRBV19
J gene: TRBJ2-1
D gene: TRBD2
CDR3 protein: CASRHPGGLTGEQFF
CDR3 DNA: TGTGCCAGTAGACATCCGGGAGGGTTAACGGGTGAGCAGTTCTTC

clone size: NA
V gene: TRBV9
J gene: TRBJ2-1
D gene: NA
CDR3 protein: CASSESGRGSGNEQFF
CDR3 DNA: TGTGCCAGCAGTGAAAGCGGACGGGGGAGTGGTAATGAGCAGTTCTTC

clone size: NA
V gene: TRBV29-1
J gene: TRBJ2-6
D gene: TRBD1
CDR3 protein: CSVEDRGPSGGANVLTF
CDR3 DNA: TGCAGCGTTGAGGACAGGGGACCCTCCGGTGGGGCCAACGTCCTGACTTTC

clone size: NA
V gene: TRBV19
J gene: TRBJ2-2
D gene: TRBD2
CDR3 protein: CASSATSGSIGELFF
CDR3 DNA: TGTGCCAGTAGTGCGACTAGCGGTAGTATCGGGGAGCTGTTTTTT

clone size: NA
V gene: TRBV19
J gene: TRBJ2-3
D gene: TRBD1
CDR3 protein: CASSVPGQGTDTQYF
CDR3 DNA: TGTGCCAGTAGTGTTCCGGGACAGGGGACAGATACGCAGTATTTT

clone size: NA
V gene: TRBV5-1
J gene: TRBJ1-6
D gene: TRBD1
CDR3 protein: CASSLAGQGRSPLHF
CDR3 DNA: TGCGCCAGCAGCTTGGCGGGACAGGGAAGATCACCCCTCCACTTT

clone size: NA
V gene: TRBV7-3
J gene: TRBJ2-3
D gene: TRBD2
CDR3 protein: CASSLTPRLAGASTDTQYF
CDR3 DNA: TGTGCCAGCAGCTTAACCCCGAGACTAGCGGGAGCCAGCACAGATACGCAGTATTTT

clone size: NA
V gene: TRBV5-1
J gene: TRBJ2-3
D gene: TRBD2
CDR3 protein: CASTLLAGLHTQYF
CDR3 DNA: TGCGCCAGCACCTTACTAGCGGGGCTGCATACGCAGTATTTT

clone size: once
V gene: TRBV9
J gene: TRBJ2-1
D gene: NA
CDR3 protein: CASSVQRSYNEQFF
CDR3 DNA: TGTGCCAGCAGCGTCCAGCGGTCCTACAATGAGCAGTTCTTC

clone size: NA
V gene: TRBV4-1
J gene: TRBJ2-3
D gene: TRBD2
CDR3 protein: CASSQQIAGAPPDTQYF
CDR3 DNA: TGCGCCAGCAGCCAACAAATAGCGGGAGCCCCCCCAGATACGCAGTATTTT

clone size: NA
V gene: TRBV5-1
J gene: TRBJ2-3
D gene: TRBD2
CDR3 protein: CASSPRTSRGADTQYF
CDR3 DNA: TGCGCCAGCAGTCCCCGGACTAGTAGGGGAGCAGATACGCAGTATTTT

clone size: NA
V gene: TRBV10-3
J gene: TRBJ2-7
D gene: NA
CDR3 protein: CAISESGHEQYF
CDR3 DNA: TGTGCCATCAGTGAGTCGGGGCACGAGCAGTACTTC

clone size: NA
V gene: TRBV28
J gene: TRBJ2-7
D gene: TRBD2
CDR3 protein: CASSLLEAGKWVRPGYEQYF
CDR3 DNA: TGTGCCAGCAGTTTATTAGAAGCGGGAAAATGGGTACGTCCGGGGTACGAGCAGTACTTC

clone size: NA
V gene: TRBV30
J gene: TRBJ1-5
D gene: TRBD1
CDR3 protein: CAWSVTGVYSQPQHF
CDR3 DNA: TGTGCCTGGAGTGTAACAGGGGTATATAGTCAGCCCCAGCATTTT

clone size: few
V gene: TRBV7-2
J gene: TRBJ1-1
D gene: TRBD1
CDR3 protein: CASRQGQGRPTEAFF
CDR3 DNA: TGTGCCAGCAGACAAGGACAGGGCCGGCCCACTGAAGCTTTCTTT

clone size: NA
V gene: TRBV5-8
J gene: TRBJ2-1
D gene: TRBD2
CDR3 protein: CASSLGGSSYNEQFF
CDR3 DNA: TGTGCCAGCAGCTTGGGCGGGAGTTCCTACAATGAGCAGTTCTTC

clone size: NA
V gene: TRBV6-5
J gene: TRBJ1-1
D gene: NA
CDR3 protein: CASRTDMNTEAFF
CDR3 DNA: TGTGCCAGCAGGACAGACATGAACACTGAAGCTTTCTTT

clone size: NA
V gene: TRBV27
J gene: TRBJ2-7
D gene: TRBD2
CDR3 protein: CASSLSRTSGPYEQYF
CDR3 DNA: TGTGCCAGCAGTTTATCCAGGACTAGCGGGCCCTACGAGCAGTACTTC

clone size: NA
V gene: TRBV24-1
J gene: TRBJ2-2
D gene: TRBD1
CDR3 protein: CATSDTGTERPGELFF
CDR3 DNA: TGTGCCACCAGTGATACCGGGACAGAAAGGCCCGGGGAGCTGTTTTTT

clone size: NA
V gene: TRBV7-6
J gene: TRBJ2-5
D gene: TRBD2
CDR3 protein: CASSRGLAGVYQETQYF
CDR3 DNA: TGTGCCAGCAGCAGGGGACTAGCGGGAGTATACCAAGAGACCCAGTACTTC

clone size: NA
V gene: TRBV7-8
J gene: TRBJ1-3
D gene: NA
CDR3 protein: CASSLGETSGNTIYF
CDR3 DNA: TGTGCCAGCAGCTTAGGGGAGACCTCTGGAAACACCATATATTTT

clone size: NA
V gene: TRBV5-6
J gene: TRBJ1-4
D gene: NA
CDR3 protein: CASSLWRSNEKLFF
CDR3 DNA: TGTGCCAGCAGCTTATGGCGGAGTAATGAAAAACTGTTTTTT

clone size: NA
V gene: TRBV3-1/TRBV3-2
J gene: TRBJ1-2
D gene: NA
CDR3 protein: CASSQDPVPRGGYTF
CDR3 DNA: TGTGCCAGCAGCCAAGATCCTGTACCCCGGGGGGGCTACACCTTC

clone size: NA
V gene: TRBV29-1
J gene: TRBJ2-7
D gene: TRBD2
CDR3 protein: CSVEWGRDYEQYF
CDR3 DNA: TGCAGCGTTGAATGGGGGAGGGACTACGAGCAGTACTTC

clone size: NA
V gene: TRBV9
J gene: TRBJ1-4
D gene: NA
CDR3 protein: CASSGLQATNEKLFF
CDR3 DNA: TGTGCCAGCAGCGGGTTACAAGCAACTAATGAAAAACTGTTTTTT

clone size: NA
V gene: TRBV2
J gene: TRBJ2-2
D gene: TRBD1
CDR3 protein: CASSEGQGNTGELFF
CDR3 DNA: TGTGCCAGCAGTGAGGGACAGGGAAACACCGGGGAGCTGTTTTTT